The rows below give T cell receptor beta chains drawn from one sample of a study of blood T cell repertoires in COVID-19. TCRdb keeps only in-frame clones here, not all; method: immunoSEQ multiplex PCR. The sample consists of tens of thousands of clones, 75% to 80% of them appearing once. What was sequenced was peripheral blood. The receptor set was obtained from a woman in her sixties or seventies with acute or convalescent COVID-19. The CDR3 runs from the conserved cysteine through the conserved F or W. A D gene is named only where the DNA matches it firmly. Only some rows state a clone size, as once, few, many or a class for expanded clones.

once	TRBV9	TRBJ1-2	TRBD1	TGTGCCAGCAGCGTAGCGACAGGGGGTCTCTATGGCTACACCTTC	CASSVATGGLYGYTF
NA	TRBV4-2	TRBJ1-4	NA	TGTGCCAGCAGCCGACAGCCCCCGGGAGGGGAGTCAAAAAAACTGTTTTTT	CASSRQPPGGESKKLFF
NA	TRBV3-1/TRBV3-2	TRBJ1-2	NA	TGTGCCAGCAGCCAAAGTCCTAGGCAAGAAGAATACTATGGCTACACCTTC	CASSQSPRQEEYYGYTF
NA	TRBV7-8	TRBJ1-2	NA	TGTGCCAGCAGCTCCGAAGAAGTCGAGAACTATGGCTACACCTTC	CASSSEEVENYGYTF
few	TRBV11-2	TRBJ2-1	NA	TGTGCCAGCAGCTTAGCAGGGAGGGAGCAGTTCTTC	CASSLAGREQFF
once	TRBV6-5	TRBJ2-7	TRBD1	TGTGCCAGCAGTCGAGGACAGGGCTACGAGCAGTACTTC	CASSRGQGYEQYF
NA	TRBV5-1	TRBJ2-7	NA	TGCGCCAGCAGCTTTGGGCCGACAGGGACTTACGAGCAGTACTTC	CASSFGPTGTYEQYF
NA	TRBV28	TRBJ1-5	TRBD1	TGTGCCAGCAGTTCGACAGGGCGAGTCAATCAGCCCCAGCATTTT	CASSSTGRVNQPQHF
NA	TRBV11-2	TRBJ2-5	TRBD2	TGTGCCAGCAGCTTAGGCGGGGGGGTTCAAGAGACCCAGTACTTC	CASSLGGGVQETQYF
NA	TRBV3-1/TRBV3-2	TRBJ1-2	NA	TGTGCCAGCAGCCAAGATCACAGCCAGGCAGGGTTCTACTATGGCTACACCTTC	CASSQDHSQAGFYYGYTF
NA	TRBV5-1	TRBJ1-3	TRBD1	TGCGCCAGCAGCTTGGACCGGGACAGGGGTAGAAACACCATATATTTT	CASSLDRDRGRNTIYF
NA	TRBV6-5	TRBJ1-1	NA	TGTGCCAGCAGCCTCCTCCTGAACACTGAAGCTTTCTTT	CASSLLLNTEAFF
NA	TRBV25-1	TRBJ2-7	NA	TGTGCCAGTCGCGTGGACAGTCTAGGATCCTACGAGCAGTACTTC	CASRVDSLGSYEQYF
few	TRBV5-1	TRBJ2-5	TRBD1	TGCGCCAGCAGTTTTAGCAGGGGGCAGGGAGAGACCCAGTACTTC	CASSFSRGQGETQYF
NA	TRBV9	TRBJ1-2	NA	TGTGCCAGCAGCGTAGCGGGACCCCCGGGGGATGGCTACACCTTC	CASSVAGPPGDGYTF
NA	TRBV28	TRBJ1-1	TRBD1	TGTGCCGGAGAGGGGAGGGACAGGGCAACTGAAGCTTTCTTT	CAGEGRDRATEAFF